What follows are 30 T cell receptor beta chains derived from one specimen sequenced in a study of beta chain features in type 1 diabetes. General observations from the study: Significant though moderate, a shortening of TCRB CDR3s appeared in all four CD4+ subsets of Type 1 diabetes patients.

Sequenced material consisted of expressed TCRB transcripts (all of the isolated RNA was reverse transcribed). TCRdb's table, derived via immunoSEQ multiplex PCR, lists solely in-frame clones and lacks some. The sample consists of roughly 400,000 clones, 9.5% to 10% of them appearing once. No cognate antigen is known for these TCRs. The sample was central memory CD4+ T cells from blood. These receptors were taken from a man younger than 45 with type 1 diabetes.

This clone has just a few counts. V gene TRBV1 combines with J gene TRBJ2-4; the table's D call, TRBD1, has no DNA check behind it. TRBV1 is classified as a pseudogene. The CDR3 covers 19 residues. The CDR3 sequence is CTSSQPPRQGDEGENIQYF. DNA of the CDR3: TGCACCAGCAGCCAACCCCCGCGACAGGGGGATGAGGGGGAGAACATTCAGTACTTC.

This chain uses TRBV6-5 with TRBJ1-6, with 10 bases identical to TRBD1. V was clipped by 6 bases and J by 7 bases; unmatched bases: 6. In germline, CDR1 is MNHEY, CDR2 SVGAGI. The CDR3 is 15 amino acids. The CDR3 DNA sequence: TGTGCCAGCAGCCTGACAGGGGGCGGCAATTCACCCCTCCACTTT. Protein sequence: CASSLTGGGNSPLHF.

The table lists this clone with a few counts. CDR3 sequence reads: CASSLWGGGAVTEAFF. DNA for the CDR3: TGTGCCAGCAGTTTATGGGGAGGGGGCGCGGTCACTGAAGCTTTCTTT. This chain connects TRBV27 to TRBJ1-1, with 7 positions matching TRBD1. This CDR3 has 16 amino acids. The germline CDR1 and CDR2 sequences are MNHEY and SMNVEV (reference sequence). J gave up 4 bases and V 1 base, and 9 bases lay outside the gene matches.

This clone was counted many times. V and J are TRBV9 and TRBJ2-1; the match to TRBD2 covers 8 bases. The junction had 10 bases not matched to a gene; V was cut back by 0 bases and J by 5 bases. This CDR3 comprises 17 residues. The V gene's germline CDR1 is SGDLS and CDR2 YYNGEE. CDR3 in amino acids: CASSVAPGTGGHNEQFF. The CDR3 DNA reads as TGTGCCAGCAGCGTAGCTCCCGGGACGGGGGGGCACAATGAGCAGTTCTTC.

CDR3 DNA sequence: TGTGCCAGCAGCCAATCCGGGAGAAACTCCTACGAGCAGTACTTC. Its protein product is CASSQSGRNSYEQYF. The chain employs TRBV4-2 and TRBJ2-7; D might be TRBD2 (6 bases). The CDR3 is 15 amino acids. Germline CDR1 LGHNA, CDR2 YNFKEQ. V was cut by 2 bases and J by 0 bases, with 11 bases left in between.

V is TRBV5-1 and J is TRBJ2-1, with a weak D call TRBD1 (6 bases). The V gene lost 6 bases and the J gene lost 2 bases, with 18 bases spanning the gap. From germline, CDR1 is SGHRS and CDR2 YFSETQ. This CDR3 region has 16 residues. CDR3 residues: CASTTLPGETYNEQFF. The DNA for the CDR3 is TGCGCCAGCACCACATTACCAGGGGAAACCTACAATGAGCAGTTCTTC.

This clone has only a few counts. The chain combines TRBV19 with TRBJ2-5; D is uncertain. This CDR3 has 13 residues. Germline-derived CDR1 and CDR2 are LNHDA and SQIVND (reference sequence). Trimming cost V 5 bases and J 2 bases, with 9 bases left between them. Written as DNA, the CDR3 is TGTGCCAGTAGTTACTCCGGTCAAGAGACCCAGTACTTC. As protein: CASSYSGQETQYF. The full variable domain, completed using reference TRBV19 and TRBJ2-5, is DGGITQSPKYLFRKEGQNVTLSCEQNLNHDAMYWYRQDPGQGLRLIYYSQIVNDFQKGDIAEGYSVSREKKESFPLTVTSAQKNPTAFYLCASSYSGQETQYFGPGTRLLVL.

This clone turned up a few times. V and J are TRBV6-1 and TRBJ2-7; D gene ambiguous. V was trimmed by 2 bases and J by 3 bases, leaving 8 bases between them. The germline gives CDR1 MNHNS, CDR2 SASEGT. This CDR3 contains 13 residues. The CDR3 here is CASSEPQLYEQYF. DNA of the CDR3: TGTGCCAGCAGTGAACCTCAACTCTACGAGCAGTACTTC.

The V and J genes are TRBV5-4 and TRBJ2-2, with D tentatively TRBD2 (6 bases). The CDR3 totals 15 residues. Per germline, CDR1 SGHNT and CDR2 YYREEE (reference sequence). Trimming pared 4 bases from V and 6 bases from J, leaving 16 bases between. CDR3 amino acids: CASSQPGLLSGELFF. CDR3 bases: TGTGCCAGCAGCCAACCGGGACTTCTGTCCGGGGAGCTGTTTTTT.

This clone has more than one count but fewer than ten. The chain carries TRBV5-1 and TRBJ2-3; the match to TRBD1 covers 7 bases. Germline V gene data show CDR1 as SGHRS and CDR2 as YFSETQ. CDR3 length: 17 residues. V lost 6 bases to trimming and J lost 0 bases; unmatched junction nucleotides: 13. The CDR3 here is CASMFGTATFSTDTQYF. The CDR3 nucleotides are TGCGCCAGCATGTTTGGGACAGCTACTTTTAGCACAGATACGCAGTATTTT.

This chain uses TRBV4-2 with TRBJ2-5; D gene unclear. The CDR3 loop spans 14 amino acids. V was shortened by 4 bases and J by 5 bases, with 14 bases between the two germline ends. CDR1 and CDR2 from the germline V gene are LGHNA and YNFKEQ. The CDR3 DNA reads TGTGCCAGCAGCCTCCCTGGTACGGGCGAGACCCAGTACTTC. Its protein is CASSLPGTGETQYF.

This clone appeared many times. The chain combines TRBV23-1 with TRBJ1-2; maybe TRBD1 (5 bases). TRBV23-1 is treated as an ORF (open reading frame) with a function not yet certain. The CDR3 is 16 residues long. The V and J ends lost 1 base and 4 bases respectively, with 16 bases between them. CDR3 sequence: CASSQFFRVGGYGYTF. As DNA, the CDR3 is TGCGCCAGCAGTCAATTCTTCAGGGTCGGGGGCTATGGCTACACCTTC.

At least ten counts were recorded for this clone. The chain employs TRBV11-2 and TRBJ2-1; TRBD1 matches 7 bases. Germline lookup yields CDR1 SGHAT and CDR2 FQNNGV. The trim removed 3 bases at V and 2 bases at J, leaving 4 bases unmatched. This CDR3 has 15 amino acids. For the CDR3, the DNA is TGTGCCAGCAGCTTGACAGGGAATACCTACAATGAGCAGTTCTTC. Translation gives CASSLTGNTYNEQFF. Looking up the rest from reference TRBV11-2 and TRBJ2-1 gives the full variable domain: EAGVAQSPRYKIIEKRQSVAFWCNPISGHATLYWYQQILGQGPKLLIQFQNNGVVDDSQLPKDRFSAERLKGVDSTLKIQPAKLEDSAVYLCASSLTGNTYNEQFFGPGTRLTVL.

This clone was seen many times. The J gene is TRBJ2-7, the V gene TRBV9, with D perhaps matching TRBD1 (5 bases). CDR1 is SGDLS and CDR2 is YYNGEE in the germline V gene. V shed 0 bases and J shed 6 bases, with 13 bases lying between them. The CDR3 extends over 14 amino acids. The CDR3 nucleotides are TGTGCCAGCAGCGTAGTGTCAGGGTGGGGCGAGCAGTACTTC. It codes for CASSVVSGWGEQYF. The full variable domain, its missing parts supplied by reference TRBV9 and TRBJ2-7, is DSGVTQTPKHLITATGQRVTLRCSPRSGDLSVYWYQQSLDQGLQFLIQYYNGEERAKGNILERFSAQQFPDLHSELNLSSLELGDSALYFCASSVVSGWGEQYFGPGTRLTVT.

The V call is TRBV5-4, the J call TRBJ1-2; D might be TRBD1 (5 bases). Trimming left V 2 bases short and J 1 base short, with 9 bases between. The CDR3 consists of 14 residues. Looked up from germline, CDR1 is SGHNT and CDR2 is YYREEE (reference sequence). The CDR3 region is CASSLGRDNYGYTF. CDR3 nucleotides: TGTGCCAGCAGCTTAGGCAGGGATAACTATGGCTACACCTTC. Full variable domain (missing parts from reference TRBV5-4 and TRBJ1-2): ETGVTQSPTHLIKTRGQQVTLRCSSQSGHNTVSWYQQALGQGPQFIFQYYREEENGRGNFPPRFSGLQFPNYSSELNVNALELDDSALYLCASSLGRDNYGYTFGSGTRLTVV.

This clone was recorded a few times. CDR3 loop: CASSSTGNGVPEQYF. The CDR3 DNA follows: TGTGCCAGCAGTTCCACTGGTAATGGGGTACCCGAGCAGTACTTC. This chain links TRBV6-1 with TRBJ2-7; D call uncertain. Trimming removed 5 bases from V and 6 bases from J, with 20 bases in between. The CDR3 extends over 15 amino acids. Germline lookup yields CDR1 MNHNS and CDR2 SASEGT.

The chain combines TRBV7-2 with TRBJ2-7; 7 nucleotides match TRBD1. V lost 3 bases, J lost 4 bases, and 3 bases stayed unmatched. The CDR3 consists of 13 residues. Germline CDR1 reads SGHTA; CDR2 reads FQGNSA. CDR3 region: CASSFDREYEQYF. The CDR3 DNA reads TGTGCCAGCAGCTTCGACAGGGAGTACGAGCAGTACTTC.

CDR3 loop: CASSPHLGIDNEQFF. As DNA, the CDR3 is TGTGCCAGCAGCCCCCACTTGGGAATTGACAATGAGCAGTTCTTC. The chain carries TRBV7-9 and TRBJ2-1; D call uncertain. There are 15 residues in the CDR3. Germline values: CDR1 SEHNR, CDR2 FQNEAQ (reference sequence). Trimming cost V 5 bases and J 5 bases, with 16 bases left between them.

In this sample, this clone turned up many times. The rearrangement links TRBV7-9 to TRBJ2-1, with 8 nucleotides matching TRBD1. The V gene's germline CDR1 is SEHNR and CDR2 FQNEAQ (reference sequence). The CDR3 is made up of 15 amino acids. After removal of 4 bases from V and 6 bases from J, the junction contained 8 bases not matched to a gene. In nucleotides, the CDR3 is TGTGCCAGCAGCTCCACAGGGGGACTGGGCAATGAGCAGTTCTTC. This sequence encodes CASSSTGGLGNEQFF.

This clone was seen more than once but under ten times. The V and J genes are TRBV7-2 and TRBJ2-5, with TRBD1 as a possible D gene (6 bases). Trimming cost V 2 bases and J 1 base, with 11 bases left between them. Germline V CDR1 and CDR2: SGHTA, FQGNSA. The length of the CDR3 is 15 residues. CDR3 in DNA: TGTGCCAGCAGCTTAACAGGGAACCTCCAAGAGACCCAGTACTTC. It yields the protein CASSLTGNLQETQYF. The full variable domain, its missing parts supplied by reference TRBV7-2 and TRBJ2-5, is GAGVSQSPSNKVTEKGKDVELRCDPISGHTALYWYRQSLGQGLEFLIYFQGNSAPDKSGLPSDRFSAERTGGSVSTLTIQRTQQEDSAVYLCASSLTGNLQETQYFGPGTRLLVL.

This clone has at least ten counts. The chain has TRBV28 and TRBJ2-3, with TRBD2 matching 8 bases. Germline V CDR1 and CDR2: MDHEN, SYDVKM. V shed 2 bases and J 14 bases; nucleotides not matched to a gene: 12. This CDR3 has 14 amino acids. CDR3 protein: CASSLPKPGLVRYF. As DNA, the CDR3 is TGTGCCAGCAGTTTACCTAAACCGGGACTAGTCCGGTATTTT. The entire variable domain, with the rest obtained from reference TRBV28 and TRBJ2-3, is as follows: DVKVTQSSRYLVKRTGEKVFLECVQDMDHENMFWYRQDPGLGLRLIYFSYDVKMKEKGDIPEGYSVSREKKERFSLILESASTNQTSMYLCASSLPKPGLVRYFGPGTRLTVL.

This clone was picked up a small number of times. V gene TRBV7-2 combines with J gene TRBJ2-7, with 13 bases matching TRBD2. The length of the CDR3 is 16 residues. The trim removed 4 bases at V and 5 bases at J, leaving 8 bases unmatched. CDR1 is SGHTA, CDR2 FQGNSA, per germline. The CDR3 bases are TGTGCCAGCAGCTGGGGCGGACTAGCGGGAGCCCACGAGCAGTACTTC. Residues: CASSWGGLAGAHEQYF.

The V and J genes are TRBV30 and TRBJ2-1; 10 bases line up with TRBD1. Germline lookup yields CDR1 GTSNPN and CDR2 SVGIG (reference sequence). V was clipped by 5 bases and J by 5 bases; unmatched bases: 6. CDR3 length equals 14 residues. The CDR3 sequence: CAWDPGQGNNEQFF. In nucleotides, the CDR3 is TGTGCCTGGGATCCGGGACAGGGGAACAATGAGCAGTTCTTC.

This chain joins TRBV5-1 and TRBJ2-2; the D gene is possibly TRBD1 (6 bases). Trimming took off 2 bases at V and 4 bases at J, with 12 bases between the two ends. The CDR3 extends over 15 amino acids. Germline V gives CDR1 SGHRS, CDR2 YFSETQ. CDR3 nucleotide sequence: TGCGCCAGCAGCTTTACAGGGTCGGGCACCGGGGAGCTGTTTTTT. Translation gives CASSFTGSGTGELFF.

This clone was detected ten times or more. V usage is TRBV2 and J usage is TRBJ1-4; D may be TRBD1 (6 bases). Trimming pared 5 bases from V and 4 bases from J, leaving 11 bases between. Germline V gives CDR1 SNHLY, CDR2 FYNNEI. This CDR3 region has 14 residues. The CDR3 here is CASSLGRGNEKLFF. CDR3 DNA: TGTGCCAGCAGTTTGGGCAGGGGTAATGAAAAACTGTTTTTT. The full variable domain, rest sourced from reference TRBV2 and TRBJ1-4, is EPEVTQTPSHQVTQMGQEVILRCVPISNHLYFYWYRQILGQKVEFLVSFYNNEISEKSEIFDDQFSVERPDGSNFTLKIRSTKLEDSAMYFCASSLGRGNEKLFFGSGTQLSVL.

The chain uses TRBV20-1 and TRBJ2-7; D is unclear. This CDR3 comprises 11 residues. V lost 6 bases, J lost 4 bases, and 10 bases lay in between. Germline assignment: CDR1 DFQATT and CDR2 SNEGSKA (reference sequence). CDR3 DNA sequence: TGCAGTGCCCATCAAGGGTACGAGCAGTACTTC. It is translated as CSAHQGYEQYF.

DNA of the CDR3: TGTGCCAGCAGCCCCCCGGGACTAGCGGGCGGAGGTACGCAGTATTTT. Residues: CASSPPGLAGGGTQYF. The gene calls are TRBV11-2 and TRBJ2-3; 12 bases agree with TRBD2. The length of the CDR3 is 16 residues. Trimming at V came to 5 bases and at J to 8 bases, leaving 11 bases not matched to a gene. Germline CDR1 SGHAT, CDR2 FQNNGV. Full variable domain (outside the CDR3, taken from reference TRBV11-2 and TRBJ2-3): EAGVAQSPRYKIIEKRQSVAFWCNPISGHATLYWYQQILGQGPKLLIQFQNNGVVDDSQLPKDRFSAERLKGVDSTLKIQPAKLEDSAVYLCASSPPGLAGGGTQYFGPGTRLTVL.

This sequence joins TRBV6-6 and TRBJ1-1; tentative D call: TRBD1 (6 bases). The length of the CDR3 is 14 residues. The germline V gene encodes CDR1 MNHNY and CDR2 SVGAGI (reference sequence). Trimming stripped 2 bases from V and 8 bases from J, with 15 bases between. The CDR3 DNA reads as TGTGCCAGCAGTTACGAAGCAGGGGAACCCGAAGCTTTCTTT. It specifies CASSYEAGEPEAFF.

This rearrangement joins TRBV7-8 to TRBJ2-7; the match to TRBD2 covers 10 bases. V shed 4 bases and J 3 bases; nucleotides not matched to a gene: 9. The germline V gene encodes CDR1 SGHVS and CDR2 FQNEAQ. CDR3 length: 16 residues. DNA for the CDR3: TGTGCCAGCAGCTCCCTAGCGGGAGTCCTCCGCTACGAGCAGTACTTC. Translation gives CASSSLAGVLRYEQYF.

This clone was found a few times. The chain has TRBV28 and TRBJ1-4; 10 bases are a match to TRBD1. From germline, CDR1 is MDHEN and CDR2 SYDVKM. After removal of 4 bases from V and 8 bases from J, the junction contained 4 bases not matched to a gene. The CDR3 consists of 14 residues. CDR3 coding DNA: TGTGCCAGCAGTTCCGGGACAGGGGTCGAAAAACTGTTTTTT. It yields the protein CASSSGTGVEKLFF.